These 13 T cell receptor beta chains came from one sample sequenced in a study of cytomegalovirus exposure and HLA in healthy donors. The PCR employed 60 Vbeta primers together with 13 Jbeta primers. The method was immunoSEQ multiplex PCR; TCRdb's version includes in-frame clones alone and lacks a portion of them. The sample lists 80,000 or so clones, about two thirds occurring once. Sequencing was done on a sample of PBMCs. Receptors originate from a man under 40 in good health and CMV-seropositive.

This rearrangement joins TRBV2 to TRBJ2-7; TRBD1 matches at 8 bases. CDR3 size: 14 residues. V dropped 6 bases and J dropped 12; count of bases not matched to a gene: 16. Germline lookup yields CDR1 SNHLY and CDR2 FYNNEI. As DNA, the CDR3 is TGTGCCAGCAGCCAACGGGGTGACAGGGGCGATCCGTACTTC. Amino acid sequence: CASSQRGDRGDPYF.

The V and J genes are TRBV18 and TRBJ1-1; D is perhaps TRBD1 (5 bases). The CDR3 is made up of 16 amino acids. The germline CDR1 and CDR2 sequences are KGHSH and LQKENI. Trimming cost V 3 bases and J 4 bases, with 18 bases left between them. CDR3 region: CASSPSPLGASTEAFF. CDR3 coding DNA: TGTGCCAGCTCACCGTCTCCGTTAGGGGCTTCCACTGAAGCTTTCTTT.

This clone was observed a few times. The rearrangement joins TRBV7-6 to TRBJ2-3; no firm D call. V lost 1 base to trimming and J lost 2 bases, with 13 bases between them. The CDR3 length is 16 residues. Germline V gene lookup returns CDR1 SGHVS and CDR2 FNYEAQ. The CDR3 DNA sequence: TGTGCCAGCAGCTTAGGTCGGCGGCGAATCACAGATACGCAGTATTTT. The encoded protein is CASSLGRRRITDTQYF.

This clone was picked up one time. The chain joins TRBV29-1 to TRBJ2-7; maybe TRBD1 (6 bases). V was pared by 4 bases and J by 2 bases, with 9 bases between. This CDR3 has 12 amino acids. From germline, CDR1 is SQVTM and CDR2 ANQGSEA. CDR3 loop: CSVGPGAYEQYF. CDR3 nucleotides: TGCAGCGTTGGGCCAGGGGCCTACGAGCAGTACTTC.

The chain joins TRBV11-3 to TRBJ2-2, with 9 bases identical to TRBD1. The CDR3 runs to 15 residues. Germline CDR1 SGHNT, CDR2 YENEEA. V was pared by 4 bases and J by 7 bases, with 7 bases of the junction left unmatched. The CDR3 sequence is CASSSVQGAGGELFF. CDR3 nucleotides: TGTGCCAGCAGCTCCGTACAGGGGGCGGGCGGGGAGCTGTTTTTT.

The gene calls are TRBV19 and TRBJ1-6; TRBD1 agrees at 7 bases. Per the germline V gene, CDR1 is LNHDA and CDR2 is SQIVND (reference sequence). The V gene end was trimmed by 7 bases and the J gene end by 7 bases; junction bases not matched to a gene: 7. This CDR3 region has 14 residues. For the CDR3, the DNA is TGTGCCAGTACCCAGACAGGGACGAATTCACCCCTCCACTTT. Translation gives CASTQTGTNSPLHF.

The gene calls are TRBV7-2 and TRBJ2-2, with 7 positions matching TRBD1. The CDR3 contains 14 residues. Germline CDR1 reads SGHTA; CDR2 reads FQGNSA. The V and J ends lost 6 bases and 4 bases, in that order; junction bases with no gene match: 5. The CDR3 protein is CASRSGQITGELFF. The CDR3 DNA is TGTGCCAGCAGATCGGGACAGATCACCGGGGAGCTGTTTTTT. Based on the CDR3 plus reference TRBV7-2 and TRBJ2-2, the full variable domain is GAGVSQSPSNKVTEKGKDVELRCDPISGHTALYWYRQSLGQGLEFLIYFQGNSAPDKSGLPSDRFSAERTGGSVSTLTIQRTQQEDSAVYLCASRSGQITGELFFGEGSRLTVL.

The chain employs TRBV6-5 and TRBJ2-1; 7 bases fit TRBD2. V shed 6 bases and J 7 bases; nucleotides not matched to a gene: 9. CDR3 length: 14 amino acids. The germline V gene encodes CDR1 MNHEY and CDR2 SVGAGI. In DNA, the CDR3 is TGTGCCAGCAGCTCCAGCTGGGGGGGAAATGAGCAGTTCTTC. It yields the protein CASSSSWGGNEQFF.

The genes are TRBV4-1 and TRBJ2-3; 8 bases fit TRBD1. V shed 2 bases and J 4 bases; nucleotides not matched to a gene: 8. CDR1 is MGHRA, CDR2 YSYEKL, per germline. The length of the CDR3 is 16 residues. The CDR3 DNA reads TGCGCCAGCAGCCAAAAGGACAGGGTGTACGCAGATACGCAGTATTTT. Its protein product is CASSQKDRVYADTQYF.

V usage is TRBV28 and J usage is TRBJ1-6; TRBD1 matches 8 bases. CDR1 is MDHEN and CDR2 is SYDVKM in the germline V gene. V lost 5 bases, J lost 14 bases, and 8 bases stayed unmatched. CDR3 length equals 13 residues. This CDR3 reads CASSPRQGPTLHF. The CDR3 DNA reads as TGTGCCAGCAGTCCGCGACAGGGGCCAACCCTCCACTTT.

This clone was detected once. This chain links TRBV28 with TRBJ2-5, with 10 bases identical to TRBD2. The V and J ends lost 3 bases and 4 bases, in that order; junction bases with no gene match: 11. The germline V gene has CDR1 MDHEN and CDR2 SYDVKM. CDR3 length equals 17 residues. CDR3 sequence (DNA): TGTGCCAGCAGTTTCTCGATCATACTAGCGGGAAGAGAGACCCAGTACTTC. It codes for CASSFSIILAGRETQYF.

This clone turned up a few times. In DNA form, the CDR3 reads TGTGCCAGCAGTTCCGTACTAGAGACCGTCGAGCAGTACTTC. It specifies CASSSVLETVEQYF. The chain recombines TRBV2 with TRBJ2-7; possible D gene TRBD2, 5 bases. The CDR3 spans 14 residues. Deletions cut 5 bases from V and 6 bases from J, with 17 bases between. The V gene's germline CDR1 is SNHLY and CDR2 FYNNEI. Full variable domain (outside the CDR3, taken from reference TRBV2 and TRBJ2-7): EPEVTQTPSHQVTQMGQEVILRCVPISNHLYFYWYRQILGQKVEFLVSFYNNEISEKSEIFDDQFSVERPDGSNFTLKIRSTKLEDSAMYFCASSSVLETVEQYFGPGTRLTVT.

The CDR3 coding sequence is TGTGCCAGCAGCCGGACTCACCAGAAGGGCTACACCTTC. Translation gives CASSRTHQKGYTF. J is TRBJ1-2 and V is TRBV28; D remains ambiguous. The V end lost 6 bases, the J end lost 8 bases, and 16 bases lay between the germline ends. Germline CDR1 reads MDHEN; CDR2 reads SYDVKM. The CDR3 consists of 13 residues.